This T cell receptor (beta chain) was identified during a study of blood T cell repertoires in COVID-19. The overall study: T cells, B-cell-depleted T cells, or PBMCs supplied cDNA or gDNA.

Methods used by the authors: Using reference gene primer amplification, nucleated cell counts were estimated. Measured with immunoSEQ multiplex PCR; TCRdb has only the in-frame clones, and not every one. D and trimming come from the DNA, and the V and J calls and clone size come from that table. This table has 200,000 to 250,000 clones, around 83% appearing once. CDR3 size: 18 residues. The V gene's germline CDR1 is MGHDK and CDR2 SYGVNS. With V trimmed by 5 bases and J by 9 bases, 15 bases remained unmatched. This clonotype originated in a woman between 50 and 59 years old with acute or convalescent COVID-19. The sequenced sample consisted of peripheral blood. The chain has TRBV25-1 and TRBJ1-6; 11 bases map to TRBD1. Here the CDR3 DNA reads TGTGCCAGCAGTTCCGGGACAGGGGGAAGGGAGTTTAGTTCACCCCTCCACTTT. Protein product: CASSSGTGGREFSSPLHF.